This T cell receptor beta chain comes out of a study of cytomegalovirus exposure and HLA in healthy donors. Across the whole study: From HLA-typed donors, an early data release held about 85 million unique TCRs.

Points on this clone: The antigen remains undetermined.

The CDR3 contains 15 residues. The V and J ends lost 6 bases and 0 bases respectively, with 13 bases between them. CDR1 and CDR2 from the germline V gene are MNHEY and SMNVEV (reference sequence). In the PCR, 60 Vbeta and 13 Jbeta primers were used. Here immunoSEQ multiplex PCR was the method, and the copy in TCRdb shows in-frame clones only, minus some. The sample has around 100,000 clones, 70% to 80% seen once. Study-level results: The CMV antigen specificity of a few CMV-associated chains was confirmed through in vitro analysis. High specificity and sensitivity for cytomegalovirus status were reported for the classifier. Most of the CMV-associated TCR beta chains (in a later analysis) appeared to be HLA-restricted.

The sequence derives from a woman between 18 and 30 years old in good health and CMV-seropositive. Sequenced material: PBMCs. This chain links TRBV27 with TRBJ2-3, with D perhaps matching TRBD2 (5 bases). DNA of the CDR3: TGTGCCAGCAGCTCCAACCGGGGTAGCACAGATACGCAGTATTTT. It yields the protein CASSSNRGSTDTQYF.